The rows below give T cell receptor beta chains drawn from one sample of a study of CXCR3-negative and CXCR3-positive naive CD8 T cells. TCRdb re-called the 5' RACE reads, yielding one record per CDR3 amino acid sequence without DNA. This listing includes 45,000 to 65,000 distinct CDR3 sequences. The sequencing input was memory CD8+ T cells from blood. The receptors were gathered from a human donor in good health. Some clones in this sample may be carry-over from other donors' samples. The CDR3 runs from the conserved cysteine through the conserved F or W. Each record gives: V gene, J gene, CDR3 protein.

v_gene: TRBV29-1; j_gene: TRBJ2-7; CDR3aa: CSVEDGGPSYEQYF
v_gene: TRBV29-1; j_gene: TRBJ2-3; CDR3aa: CSVDATSQVTDTQYF
v_gene: TRBV7-2; j_gene: TRBJ2-3; CDR3aa: CASSLAAGGDTQYF
v_gene: TRBV29-1; j_gene: TRBJ2-7; CDR3aa: CSVENISRETGEQYF
v_gene: TRBV7-2; j_gene: TRBJ2-5; CDR3aa: CASRPTGAETQYF
v_gene: TRBV29-1; j_gene: TRBJ1-1; CDR3aa: CSDAGGYSEAFF
v_gene: TRBV12-3/TRBV12-4; j_gene: TRBJ2-5; CDR3aa: CASRSGSQETQYF
v_gene: TRBV7-7; j_gene: TRBJ2-1; CDR3aa: CASSLGPRKNNEQFF
v_gene: TRBV7-6; j_gene: TRBJ2-5; CDR3aa: CASSIPDRGLGETQYF
v_gene: TRBV29-1; j_gene: TRBJ2-7; CDR3aa: CSVGQGRGEQYF